The 27 T cell receptor beta chains given below trace back to one sample, sequenced in a study of identical twins. TCRdb called the 5' RACE reads again in MiXCR, with one record for every CDR3 protein. Here the sample spans around 530,000 distinct CDR3 sequences, approximately 16% being singletons. This sample was also put to use in a study of yellow fever vaccine responses in identical twins.

The source material was CD4+ T cells sorted from blood. The source is a woman in her late teens or twenties in good health.

The chain recombines TRBV5-6 with TRBJ2-7, with TRBD2 matching over 10 bases. V gave up 4 bases and J gave up 0 bases; unmatched junction bases: 7. This CDR3 is built from 16 residues. Germline V gene data show CDR1 as SGHDT and CDR2 as YYEEEE. CDR3 residues: CASSALSGRPSYEQYF. In nucleotides, the CDR3 is TGTGCCAGCAGCGCTCTTAGCGGGAGGCCCTCCTACGAGCAGTACTTC.

In this sample, this clonotype turned up a few times. The chain links TRBV12-3 or TRBV12-4 to TRBJ2-1; D is ambiguous. V lost 7 bases and J lost 3, with 13 bases in between. The CDR3 totals 14 residues. CDR3 bases: TGTGCCAGCACCCTTGGGTCTTTCTACAATGAGCAGTTCTTC. As protein: CASTLGSFYNEQFF.

The table lists this clonotype with a count of one. The genes are TRBV19 and TRBJ1-1; maybe TRBD1 (6 bases). Between the trimmed V and J ends, which lost 3 bases and 0 bases, there was a span of 8 bases. Germline V gene data show CDR1 as LNHDA and CDR2 as SQIVND (reference sequence). The CDR3 totals 14 residues. CDR3 bases: TGTGCCAGTAGTATCAGGACAGTGAACACTGAAGCTTTCTTT. The encoded protein is CASSIRTVNTEAFF.

The sample holds a few counts of this clonotype. The gene calls are TRBV3-1 and TRBJ1-5; no definite D call. V dropped 0 bases and J dropped 7 bases, with 10 bases sitting between them. This CDR3 has 14 amino acids. The V gene's germline CDR1 is LGHDT and CDR2 YNNKEL (reference sequence). CDR3 bases: TGTGCCAGCAGCCAAGATGCGGGTATACAGCCCCAGCATTTT. This translates into CASSQDAGIQPQHF.

This clonotype has more than one count but fewer than ten. V gene TRBV20-1 combines with J gene TRBJ1-1, with D hard to call. Trimming left V 6 bases short and J 1 base short, with 9 bases between. The CDR3 is 12 amino acids. CDR1 and CDR2 from the germline V gene are DFQATT and SNEGSKA (reference sequence). The CDR3 DNA follows: TGCAGTGCCCCGGCAGGGAACACTGAAGCTTTCTTT. Its translation is CSAPAGNTEAFF.

The chain couples TRBV5-1 to TRBJ2-3; weak D call: TRBD2 (5 bases). The CDR3 extends over 17 amino acids. Germline loops: CDR1 SGHRS, CDR2 YFSETQ. V was clipped by 4 bases and J by 2 bases, with 20 bases between them. In DNA, the CDR3 is TGCGCCAGCAGCACCCGAGGAGCGGACCCTCCCACAGATACGCAGTATTTT. Residues: CASSTRGADPPTDTQYF.

This clonotype was found a few times. CDR3 bases: TGCAGTGCCTCGGGAGCGGAAACCGGGGAGCTGTTTTTT. Protein product: CSASGAETGELFF. This chain links TRBV20-1 with TRBJ2-2; D is perhaps TRBD2 (6 bases). Germline V gene lookup returns CDR1 DFQATT and CDR2 SNEGSKA (reference sequence). The CDR3 is 13 amino acids. Trimming took off 6 bases at V and 5 bases at J, with 13 bases between the two ends.

This chain uses TRBV4-1 with TRBJ2-2; D is perhaps TRBD2 (6 bases). The germline V and J ends were trimmed by 3 bases and 6 bases, with 17 bases remaining between them. CDR1 and CDR2 from the germline V gene are MGHRA and YSYEKL. This CDR3 region has 16 residues. In DNA form, the CDR3 reads TGCGCCAGCAGCCAGGAAGGCCTAGGAGGGGCCGGGGAGCTGTTTTTT. Translating it yields CASSQEGLGGAGELFF.

In this sample, this clonotype turned up a few times. As DNA, the CDR3 is TGTGCCAGCGCCGACAGTCAAGATACGCAGTATTTT. Its protein product is CASADSQDTQYF. The rearrangement links TRBV18 to TRBJ2-3, with D possibly TRBD1 on 5 matching bases. This CDR3 spans 12 amino acids. V lost 8 bases and J lost 5, with 11 bases in between. Germline loops: CDR1 KGHSH, CDR2 LQKENI.

The rearrangement links TRBV29-1 to TRBJ2-5, with D possibly being TRBD2 (6 bases). V dropped 3 bases and J dropped 4 bases, with 15 bases sitting between them. Germline V gives CDR1 SQVTM, CDR2 ANQGSEA. The CDR3 consists of 14 residues. The CDR3 DNA follows: TGCAGCGTTGAGGGAGGCGGAACGGGAGAGACCCAGTACTTC. As protein: CSVEGGGTGETQYF.

V gene TRBV5-1 combines with J gene TRBJ2-7; D ambiguous. The CDR3 runs to 13 residues. The V end lost 2 bases, the J end lost 7 bases, and 13 bases lay between the germline ends. Germline V gene data show CDR1 as SGHRS and CDR2 as YFSETQ. The CDR3 loop reads CASSFSTPLEQYF. The CDR3 nucleotides read TGCGCCAGCAGCTTCTCAACACCATTGGAGCAGTACTTC.

The V gene is TRBV10-1, the J gene TRBJ2-1; TRBD1 is a possible D gene (6 bases). This CDR3 is 13 amino acids long. V was clipped by 5 bases and J by 7 bases, with 12 bases between them. Germline loops: CDR1 WNHNN, CDR2 SYGVQD (reference sequence). CDR3 sequence: CASSNTGPNEQFF. The CDR3, as DNA: TGCGCCAGCAGTAATACAGGGCCGAATGAGCAGTTCTTC.

This clonotype was counted at least ten times. The chain recombines TRBV29-1 with TRBJ2-2; D remains unclear. The germline V gene has CDR1 SQVTM and CDR2 ANQGSEA. Trimming removed 6 bases from V and 6 bases from J, with 8 bases in between. The CDR3 has 11 residues. The CDR3 region has the DNA TGCAGCGTGGGCTCCGCCGGGGAGCTGTTTTTT. Protein: CSVGSAGELFF.

The chain recombines TRBV12-3 or TRBV12-4 with TRBJ2-2; TRBD2 matches at 11 bases. Trimming at V came to 5 bases and at J to 3 bases, leaving 5 bases not matched to a gene. The CDR3 is 16 amino acids. The CDR3 nucleotides are TGTGCCAGCAGTCCACTAGCGGGAGCTTACACCGGGGAGCTGTTTTTT. Translated: CASSPLAGAYTGELFF.

The V and J genes are TRBV29-1 and TRBJ1-5; 7 bases map to TRBD1. After removal of 5 bases from V and 8 bases from J, the junction contained 9 bases not matched to a gene. In germline, CDR1 is SQVTM, CDR2 ANQGSEA. This CDR3 is built from 13 residues. CDR3 nucleotide sequence: TGCAGCGTTTCTTGGTGGCAGGGGGAGCCCCAGCATTTT. This translates into CSVSWWQGEPQHF.

This clonotype was seen a handful of times. Here the CDR3 reads CASSLDPGTSGYNEQFF. CDR3 sequence (DNA): TGTGCCAGCAGCTTAGACCCCGGGACTAGCGGCTACAATGAGCAGTTCTTC. V is TRBV11-2 and J is TRBJ2-1, with TRBD2 matching 11 bases. V was clipped by 0 bases and J by 3 bases; unmatched bases: 4. This CDR3 region has 17 residues. Germline lookup yields CDR1 SGHAT and CDR2 FQNNGV.

J is TRBJ1-2 and V is TRBV27; 7 bases align to TRBD1. Germline loops: CDR1 MNHEY, CDR2 SMNVEV (reference sequence). Losses at the gene ends were 4 bases for V and 8 bases for J; bases not matched to a gene: 4. The CDR3 consists of 12 residues. The CDR3 nucleotides read TGTGCCAGCAGTTCAGGGGGTGACGGCTACACCTTC. Encoded protein: CASSSGGDGYTF.

CDR3 amino acids: CSAPDRAVSAFF. The CDR3 coding sequence is TGCAGTGCACCGGACAGGGCCGTATCAGCTTTCTTT. This rearrangement joins TRBV20-1 to TRBJ1-1, with 8 bases lining up with TRBD1. The CDR3 has 12 amino acids. Germline loops: CDR1 DFQATT, CDR2 SNEGSKA (reference sequence). The V gene end was trimmed by 6 bases and the J gene end by 10 bases; junction bases not matched to a gene: 10.

A few counts support this clonotype. J is TRBJ2-7 and V is TRBV19; D ambiguous. The germline gives CDR1 LNHDA, CDR2 SQIVND (reference sequence). The CDR3 spans 16 residues. Trimming pared 6 bases from V and 5 bases from J, leaving 23 bases between. CDR3: CASSHRGDRPLHEQYF. The CDR3 nucleotides read TGTGCCAGTAGCCATAGAGGCGACCGACCCCTCCACGAGCAGTACTTC.

This clonotype was seen at least ten times. This chain connects TRBV3-1 to TRBJ2-1, with TRBD2 as a possible D gene (5 bases). Germline V gene sequence: CDR1 LGHDT, CDR2 YNNKEL (reference sequence). With 3 bases removed from V and 15 bases from J, the gap between germline ends came to 21 bases. The CDR3 is 14 amino acids. In DNA, the CDR3 is TGTGCCAGCAGCCATAGAGGGAGCTTGTCAACTGGGTTCTTC. Its protein is CASSHRGSLSTGFF.

This rearrangement joins TRBV3-1 to TRBJ1-1; D gene ambiguous. CDR3 length: 15 residues. Germline CDR1 is LGHDT and CDR2 is YNNKEL (reference sequence). The ends were cut back, 4 bases at V and 1 base at J, with 13 bases in the middle. Written as DNA, the CDR3 is TGTGCCAGCAGCCCAAGTACAGCCAGGAACACTGAAGCTTTCTTT. Amino acids: CASSPSTARNTEAFF.

The chain has TRBV28 and TRBJ1-3; D ambiguous. V gave up 2 bases and J gave up 0 bases, with 2 bases separating them. CDR1 is MDHEN and CDR2 is SYDVKM in the germline V gene. CDR3 size: 13 residues. Written as DNA, the CDR3 is TGTGCCAGCAGTTTACGCTCTGGAAACACCATATATTTT. Amino acids: CASSLRSGNTIYF.

This clonotype has just a few counts. V usage is TRBV7-9 and J usage is TRBJ2-1; 9 bases map to TRBD2. The CDR3 length is 14 residues. J gave up 8 bases and V 5 bases, and 7 bases lay outside the gene matches. The germline V gene encodes CDR1 SEHNR and CDR2 FQNEAQ (reference sequence). This chain's CDR3 is CASSRAGGGDEQFF. The CDR3 DNA sequence: TGTGCCAGCAGCCGAGCGGGGGGTGGAGATGAGCAGTTCTTC.

This clonotype occurred a few times. The chain links TRBV3-1 to TRBJ1-6; TRBD1 is a possible D gene (5 bases). The CDR3 is 15 residues long. Looked up from germline, CDR1 is LGHDT and CDR2 is YNNKEL (reference sequence). Trimming took off 4 bases at V and 7 bases at J, with 14 bases between the two ends. The CDR3 nucleotides are TGTGCCAGCAGCCTATTAGACAGTTTGAATTCACCCCTCCACTTT. This gives the protein CASSLLDSLNSPLHF.

A few counts support this clonotype. V is TRBV6-4 and J is TRBJ2-3; tentatively, D is TRBD1 or TRBD2 (5 bases each). Per the germline V gene, CDR1 is MRHNA and CDR2 is SNTAGT. V lost 4 bases and J 2 bases, leaving 16 bases between the germline ends. This CDR3 region has 16 residues. The CDR3 spells CASSGGSGGTTDTQYF. CDR3 in DNA: TGTGCCAGCAGTGGCGGCAGCGGTGGGACCACAGATACGCAGTATTTT.

This clonotype was counted ten times or more. V gene TRBV29-1 combines with J gene TRBJ2-5; no reliable D call. The CDR3 is made up of 15 amino acids. The germline CDR1 and CDR2 sequences are SQVTM and ANQGSEA. Trimming stripped 3 bases from V and 4 bases from J, with 18 bases between. CDR3 sequence: CSVDRAKGSPETQYF. The CDR3 region has the DNA TGCAGCGTTGATCGCGCCAAAGGGTCCCCAGAGACCCAGTACTTC.

The chain has TRBV28 and TRBJ2-3; D gene unclear. CDR3 length equals 14 residues. Per the germline V gene, CDR1 is MDHEN and CDR2 is SYDVKM. V was cut by 2 bases and J by 0 bases, with 6 bases left in between. As DNA, the CDR3 is TGTGCCAGCAGTTTACTCCTAAGCACAGATACGCAGTATTTT. Protein sequence: CASSLLLSTDTQYF.